Each of the 11 T cell receptor beta chains below was sequenced from the same sample in a study of cytomegalovirus exposure and HLA in healthy donors. Clones were sequenced by immunoSEQ multiplex PCR, and TCRdb holds only the in-frame ones, with some missing. The repertoire holds under 250,000 clones, with approximately 87% as singletons. Sequencing used PBMCs. All receptors derive from a man aged 18 to 30 in good health and CMV-seronegative.

The chain has TRBV5-6 and TRBJ1-3; D call uncertain. V lost 2 bases and J lost 4, with 7 bases in between. The V gene's germline CDR1 is SGHDT and CDR2 YYEEEE. The CDR3 length is 13 residues. The CDR3 DNA follows: TGTGCCAGCAGCTTCACACAGGGAAACACCATATATTTT. This encodes CASSFTQGNTIYF.

The rearrangement links TRBV6-6 to TRBJ1-1, with D possibly matching TRBD1 (5 bases). In germline, CDR1 is MNHNY, CDR2 SVGAGI (reference sequence). The CDR3 totals 12 residues. V lost 4 bases and J 8 bases, leaving 11 bases between the germline ends. In DNA, the CDR3 is TGTGCCAGCAGTTGGTTGGGGCACGAAGCTTTCTTT. Residues: CASSWLGHEAFF.

Only one count was recorded for this clone. V gene TRBV5-8 combines with J gene TRBJ2-5, with 9 bases lining up with TRBD2. V was clipped by 5 bases and J by 5 bases; unmatched bases: 13. Germline V gene lookup returns CDR1 SGHTS and CDR2 YDEGEE. The CDR3 has 16 residues. The CDR3 DNA follows: TGTGCCAGCAGGCCAGGCTTAGCGGGAGCGGGGGAGACCCAGTACTTC. Translation: CASRPGLAGAGETQYF.

The V call is TRBV7-9, the J call TRBJ2-7, with D possibly TRBD2 on 6 matching bases. The CDR3 runs to 15 residues. Germline V CDR1 and CDR2: SEHNR, FQNEAQ (reference sequence). V was cut by 1 base and J by 2 bases, with 12 bases left in between. Written as DNA, the CDR3 is TGTGCCAGCAGCTTAGGTACTAGCCGTACCTACGAGCAGTACTTC. Protein product: CASSLGTSRTYEQYF. Full variable domain (outside the CDR3, taken from reference TRBV7-9 and TRBJ2-7): DTGVSQNPRHKITKRGQNVTFRCDPISEHNRLYWYRQTLGQGPEFLTYFQNEAQLEKSRLLSDRFSAERPKGSFSTLEIQRTEQGDSAMYLCASSLGTSRTYEQYFGPGTRLTVT.

This chain joins TRBV27 and TRBJ2-7; 8 bases are shared with TRBD1. With 7 bases clipped from V and 6 bases from J, the junction kept 8 bases outside the gene matches. Germline V CDR1 and CDR2: MNHEY, SMNVEV (reference sequence). This CDR3 has 13 amino acids. The CDR3 bases are TGTGCCAGCAAACGACAGGGGAGGCTCGAGCAGTACTTC. This sequence encodes CASKRQGRLEQYF.

This chain joins TRBV19 and TRBJ1-1; D call uncertain. CDR1 is LNHDA and CDR2 is SQIVND in the germline V gene (reference sequence). The CDR3 is 14 amino acids. V was clipped by 5 bases and J by 4 bases, with 14 bases between them. CDR3 nucleotides: TGTGCCAGTAGTTCGGGAGCGGCTACCACTGAAGCTTTCTTT. Protein: CASSSGAATTEAFF.

The chain employs TRBV5-1 and TRBJ2-7; D is unclear. The ends were cut back, 6 bases at V and 4 bases at J, with 14 bases in the middle. The CDR3 has 13 residues. Germline loops: CDR1 SGHRS, CDR2 YFSETQ. The CDR3 region has the DNA TGCGCCAGCATGGTGACACCCGAGTACGAGCAGTACTTC. Translated: CASMVTPEYEQYF.

The chain couples TRBV7-9 to TRBJ2-3; D is perhaps TRBD1 (6 bases). CDR3 length equals 14 residues. CDR1 and CDR2 from the germline V gene are SEHNR and FQNEAQ (reference sequence). Trimming took off 2 bases at V and 4 bases at J, with 10 bases between the two ends. The CDR3 loop reads CASSLTGYPDTQYF. The CDR3 region has the DNA TGTGCCAGCAGCTTAACAGGGTACCCAGATACGCAGTATTTT.

The gene calls are TRBV28 and TRBJ1-2; a weak D match, TRBD1 (5 bases). The CDR3 is made up of 15 amino acids. The V gene's germline CDR1 is MDHEN and CDR2 SYDVKM. V was pared by 4 bases and J by 5 bases, with 17 bases between. CDR3 sequence reads: CASSSQGLSFYGYTF. The CDR3 nucleotides read TGTGCCAGCAGTTCTCAGGGTCTGTCCTTTTATGGCTACACCTTC.

The rearrangement joins TRBV5-4 to TRBJ2-5; D is unresolved. Looked up from germline, CDR1 is SGHNT and CDR2 is YYREEE (reference sequence). V was pared by 1 base and J by 4 bases, with 8 bases between. This CDR3 is 13 amino acids long. In DNA form, the CDR3 reads TGTGCCAGCAGCTTGTCCCCGAGAGAGACCCAGTACTTC. This gives the protein CASSLSPRETQYF.

The rearrangement joins TRBV7-2 to TRBJ2-7; D gene uncertain. Germline V CDR1 and CDR2: SGHTA, FQGNSA. This CDR3 is built from 14 residues. With 4 bases removed from V and 1 base from J, the gap between germline ends came to 11 bases. CDR3 sequence (DNA): TGTGCCAGCAGCTCCTCTTACGGGTCCTACGAGCAGTACTTC. Translated: CASSSSYGSYEQYF.